This TCR beta chain was profiled in a study of cytomegalovirus exposure and HLA in healthy donors. Study summary: A prior analysis found about 110 million unique TCR beta sequences from approximately 190 million T cells. Early on, a data release was issued that held 80 million or so unique TCRs from HLA-typed donors.

Germline CDR1 MNHEY, CDR2 SMNVEV (reference sequence). The V end lost 11 bases, the J end lost 5 bases, and 19 bases lay between the germline ends. The CDR3 loop spans 13 amino acids. The PCR made use of 60 Vbeta and 13 Jbeta primers. Using immunoSEQ multiplex PCR, the repertoire was profiled, and TCRdb retains in-frame clones only, with some absent. The repertoire includes 150,000 to 200,000 clones, around 68% of them detected once, and 2.5% to 3% sits in the top ten. The origin of this receptor is a man aged 40-55 years in good health and CMV-seronegative. Input material: PBMCs. The gene calls are TRBV27 and TRBJ2-7; tentative D call: TRBD2 (6 bases). In nucleotides, the CDR3 is TGTGCCCCCCGGGGCGGGACCACCCACGAGCAGTACTTC. Translated, it gives CAPRGGTTHEQYF.